The next 29 T cell receptor beta chains were all read from a single sample in a study of glioma-infiltrating T cells. Amplification of TCR alpha and beta CDR3 regions from RNA used iRepertoire nested multiplex PCR. TCRdb ran MiXCR on the multiplex PCR reads and lists one entry per CDR3 protein. The sample yields approximately 400,000 distinct CDR3 sequences, 41% seen once. The sample consisted of glioma tissue, nonneoplastic brain tissue, or PBMCs (not recorded which). The source of these receptors is a human donor with low-grade glioma or glioblastoma, undergoing nonglioma brain surgery, or in good health (not recorded which).

With regard to this clonotype: A much larger clone sits a single nucleotide away, making a read error possible. This chain uses TRBV15 with TRBJ2-1; 7 nucleotides line up with TRBD2. Germline values: CDR1 LNHNV, CDR2 YYDKDF (reference sequence). This CDR3 spans 16 amino acids. In DNA form, the CDR3 reads TGTGCCACCAGCAGCGGTCATAGCGGGTCTTACAATAAGCAGTTCTTC. Translated, it gives CATSSGHSGSYNKQFF.

This clonotype was seen more than once but under ten times. J is TRBJ2-3 and V is TRBV28; D remains unclear. Trimming stripped 7 bases from V and 8 bases from J, with 7 bases between. Looked up from germline, CDR1 is MDHEN and CDR2 is SYDVKM. CDR3 length: 10 amino acids. The CDR3 DNA is TGTGCCAGCAAGAGGACTACGCAGTATTTT. Its protein product is CASKRTTQYF.

About this clonotype: A much larger clone lies a single base off, so this may be a read error. The gene calls are TRBV28 and TRBJ1-2; 8 positions agree with TRBD1. The germline V gene has CDR1 MDHEN and CDR2 SYDVKM. CDR3 length: 14 residues. CDR3 region: CASSRQGRNYGHTF. DNA of the CDR3: TGTGCCAGCAGCAGACAGGGGAGGAACTATGGCCACACCTTC.

The chain uses TRBV5-1 and TRBJ2-1; 10 bases fit TRBD1. V shed 0 bases and J 13 bases; nucleotides not matched to a gene: 4. This CDR3 contains 13 residues. Germline assignment: CDR1 SGHRS and CDR2 YFSETQ. The CDR3 DNA follows: TGCGCCAGCAGCTTGGGGGACAGGGGCGGACAGTTCTTC. This codes for CASSLGDRGGQFF.

The rearrangement uses TRBV2 and TRBJ2-3; D gene ambiguous. The CDR3 is made up of 12 amino acids. CDR1 SNHLY and CDR2 FYNNEI come from the germline V gene. The V and J ends lost 7 bases and 2 bases respectively, with 7 bases between them. As DNA, the CDR3 is TGTGCCAGCAATAGGGACACAGATACGCAGTATTTT. This codes for CASNRDTDTQYF.

Of note for this clonotype: One end of the junction is discordant with germline, which a read error may explain. CDR3 in DNA: TGTGCCAGCAGCCAAGATCTCGGGACCAGCACGGATACGCAGTATTTT. Protein: CASSQDLGTSTDTQYF. The chain is built from TRBV4-2 and TRBJ2-3; D tentatively reads TRBD1 or TRBD2 (5 bases each). CDR1 is LGHNA and CDR2 is YNFKEQ in the germline V gene. The CDR3 is 16 residues long.

The rearrangement uses TRBV6-2 or TRBV6-3 and TRBJ2-1; no definite D call. The V gene's germline CDR1 is MNHEY and CDR2 SVGEGT. V was shortened by 5 bases and J by 2 bases, with 13 bases between the two germline ends. The CDR3 is made up of 15 amino acids. The CDR3 region has the DNA TGTGCCAGCAGTGCGAGAATAGCCGCCTACAATGAGCAGTTCTTC. As protein: CASSARIAAYNEQFF.

The chain is built from TRBV20-1 and TRBJ1-1, with D possibly matching TRBD1 (5 bases). V lost 2 bases to trimming and J lost 4 bases, with 17 bases between them. Looked up from germline, CDR1 is DFQATT and CDR2 is SNEGSKA (reference sequence). The CDR3 has 15 amino acids. Here the CDR3 reads CSARLPGRGTTEAFF. CDR3 DNA: TGCAGTGCTAGACTGCCGGGACGGGGTACCACTGAAGCTTTCTTT.

This clonotype was observed a few times. The V and J genes are TRBV7-6 and TRBJ1-3, with D unresolved. The CDR3 consists of 16 residues. Trimming stripped 3 bases from V and 0 bases from J, with 12 bases between. Per the germline V gene, CDR1 is SGHVS and CDR2 is FNYEAQ. The CDR3, as DNA: TGTGCCAGCAGCTTTTCAGGACTAAACTCTGGAAACACCATATATTTT. Its translation: CASSFSGLNSGNTIYF.

There are many counts of this clonotype. The chain links TRBV28 to TRBJ1-1, with D perhaps TRBD1 (5 bases). In germline, CDR1 is MDHEN, CDR2 SYDVKM. The CDR3 runs 15 residues. V was trimmed by 5 bases and J by 1 base, leaving 14 bases between them. The CDR3 DNA reads TGTGCCAGCAGTACTATGGGACTCTCGAACACTGAAGCTTTCTTT. It is translated as CASSTMGLSNTEAFF.

J is TRBJ2-2 and V is TRBV4-3; no clear D gene. Trimming left V 1 base short and J 6 bases short, with 9 bases between. Per germline, CDR1 LGHNA and CDR2 YSLEER. The CDR3 runs to 14 residues. This CDR3 reads CASSQGHSSGELFF. In nucleotides, the CDR3 is TGCGCCAGCAGCCAAGGGCACAGTTCCGGGGAGCTGTTTTTT.

On this clonotype: A single base separates this from a much larger clone, so it may be a read error. The J gene is TRBJ1-1, the V gene TRBV6-6; D uncertain. CDR3 size: 13 residues. The V gene lost 6 bases and the J gene lost 0 bases, with 8 bases spanning the gap. Germline CDR1 MNHNY, CDR2 SVGAGI (reference sequence). This chain's CDR3 is CASRTTLNTEAFF. The CDR3 DNA is TGTGCCAGCAGAACTACATTGAACACTGAAGCTTTCTTT.

There are many counts of this clonotype. This chain joins TRBV6-6 and TRBJ1-3; D is perhaps TRBD1 (6 bases). CDR3 length equals 15 residues. Germline CDR1 MNHNY, CDR2 SVGAGI (reference sequence). The germline V and J ends were trimmed by 2 bases and 0 bases, with 8 bases remaining between them. The CDR3 DNA sequence: TGTGCCAGCAGTTACAGGGGGAGCTCTGGAAACACCATATATTTT. Its protein is CASSYRGSSGNTIYF.

This clonotype was picked up many times. The genes are TRBV12-3 or TRBV12-4 and TRBJ2-6; D ambiguous. The CDR3 length is 18 residues. Trimming shortened V by 3 bases and J by 0 bases, and 15 bases separated the two germline ends. The chain's CDR3 is CASSLKVSRFSGANVLTF. CDR3 coding DNA: TGTGCCAGCAGTTTGAAGGTTTCGCGTTTCTCTGGGGCCAACGTCCTGACTTTC.

A few counts support this clonotype. The chain links TRBV28 to TRBJ1-4, with D unclear. V shed 3 bases and J shed 8 bases, with 7 bases lying between them. CDR1 MDHEN and CDR2 SYDVKM come from the germline V gene. The CDR3 totals 12 residues. CDR3 protein: CASSFPGEKLFF. The CDR3 DNA is TGTGCCAGCAGTTTTCCGGGAGAAAAACTGTTTTTT.

Concerning this clonotype: Possible read error: a much larger clone is one base away. CDR3 loop: CASSRQGWSSYEQFF. CDR3 nucleotide sequence: TGTGCCAGCAGCCGACAGGGTTGGAGCTCCTACGAGCAGTTCTTC. The gene calls are TRBV27 and TRBJ2-1; the match to TRBD1 covers 7 bases. The CDR3 consists of 15 residues. CDR1 and CDR2 from the germline V gene are MNHEY and SMNVEV (reference sequence). The V segment lost 6 bases and the J segment 10 bases; nucleotides outside the gene matches: 15.

This chain connects TRBV4-3 to TRBJ2-3; TRBD2 is a possible D gene (5 bases). Trimming removed 3 bases from V and 8 bases from J, with 33 bases in between. Germline assignment: CDR1 LGHNA and CDR2 YSLEER. The CDR3 runs 20 residues. For the CDR3, the DNA is TGCGCCAGCAGCCACGGCCCCTCTATCACTAGTTTAGGGCTCATTGGTACGCAGTATTTT. Translated: CASSHGPSITSLGLIGTQYF.

About this clonotype itself: Just one base apart from a much larger clone, this may be a read error. The J gene is TRBJ1-5, the V gene TRBV20-1; perhaps TRBD1 as D (5 bases). The CDR3 extends over 13 amino acids. CDR1 is DFQATT, CDR2 SNEGSKA, per germline (reference sequence). The CDR3 loop is CSPSRDPNQTQHF. Written as DNA, the CDR3 is TGCAGTCCTTCTCGGGACCCCAATCAGACCCAGCATTTT.

This clonotype occurred a few times. V is TRBV2 and J is TRBJ1-2, with unresolved D. The CDR3 sequence is 15 residues long. Germline V gene lookup returns CDR1 SNHLY and CDR2 FYNNEI. The ends were cut back, 3 bases at V and 0 bases at J, with 11 bases in the middle. In DNA form, the CDR3 reads TGTGCCAGCAGTGAGAGCGAAGAGGCTAACTATGGCTACACCTTC. Protein product: CASSESEEANYGYTF.

This clonotype was detected only a few times. The chain employs TRBV4-3 and TRBJ2-7, with D perhaps TRBD2 (5 bases). V lost 0 bases to trimming and J lost 7 bases, with 13 bases between them. This CDR3 contains 14 residues. Germline assignment: CDR1 LGHNA and CDR2 YSLEER. The CDR3 coding sequence is TGCGCCAGCAGCCAAGATCTGAACGGGATGGAGCAGTACTTC. As protein: CASSQDLNGMEQYF.

In regard to this clonotype: No conserved phenylalanine or tryptophan ends this CDR3, so it is likely a read error. The chain uses TRBV27 and TRBJ2-7; no firm D call. V shed 5 bases and J shed 2 bases, with 7 bases lying between them. This CDR3 is built from 12 residues. Germline V gene lookup returns CDR1 MNHEY and CDR2 SMNVEV (reference sequence). The CDR3 nucleotides read TGTGCCAGCAGTCCATTGACCTACGAGCAGTACATC. This translates into CASSPLTYEQYI.

This clonotype was found many times. The junction departs from the called germline gene at one end, perhaps through a read error. V is TRBV28 and J is TRBJ2-5; 7 bases match TRBD2. The CDR3 is 14 residues long. CDR1 MDHEN and CDR2 SYDVKM come from the germline V gene. CDR3 residues: CASSGMGLQETQYF. CDR3 coding DNA: TGTGCCAGCTCGGGTATGGGACTACAAGAAACCCAGTACTTC. The full variable domain, with the rest looked up from reference TRBV28 and TRBJ2-5, is DVKVTQSSRYLVKRTGEKVFLECVQDMDHENMFWYRQDPGLGLRLIYFSYDVKMKEKGDIPEGYSVSREKKERFSLILESASTNQTSMYLCASSGMGLQETQYFGPGTRLLVL.

Written as DNA, the CDR3 is TGTGCCAGCAGCATCTGGACAGGGGCCCTCTCTACCGGGGAGCTGTTTTTT. It is translated as CASSIWTGALSTGELFF. This chain links TRBV7-9 with TRBJ2-2; 9 positions agree with TRBD1. Unmatched junction bases numbered 12, after V lost 5 bases and J lost 5 bases. Per germline, CDR1 SEHNR and CDR2 FQNEAQ (reference sequence). This CDR3 region has 17 residues.

The V gene is TRBV2, the J gene TRBJ2-7; D ambiguous. Germline-derived CDR1 and CDR2 are SNHLY and FYNNEI. The V and J ends lost 1 base and 3 bases respectively, with 10 bases between them. CDR3 length equals 14 residues. The CDR3 loop reads CASSEGLGSYEQYF. CDR3 in DNA: TGTGCCAGCAGTGAAGGGCTGGGAAGCTACGAGCAGTACTTC.

On this clonotype itself: Just one base apart from a much larger clone, this may be a read error. This chain uses TRBV6-5 with TRBJ2-5; tentative D call: TRBD2 (8 bases). Trimming took off 9 bases at V and 3 bases at J, with 35 bases between the two ends. This CDR3 comprises 20 residues. Germline V gives CDR1 MNHEY, CDR2 SVGAGI. The CDR3 sequence: CARSFLRGGQTSKGKETQYF. The CDR3 region has the DNA TGTGCCAGAAGCTTTCTCCGGGGGGGACAGACTAGCAAGGGGAAAGAGACCCAGTACTTC.

With regard to this clonotype: This may be a read error, as it is one base from a much larger clone. The J gene is TRBJ1-2, the V gene TRBV15; D gene ambiguous. Germline V lookup: CDR1 LNHNV, CDR2 YYDKDF (reference sequence). Trimming stripped 3 bases from V and 5 bases from J, with 13 bases between. The CDR3 spans 14 residues. In DNA, the CDR3 is TGTGCCACCAGCAGCAGGTTCAACCTTTATGGCTACACCTTC. Amino acids: CATSSRFNLYGYTF.

The sample holds a few counts of this clonotype. The chain couples TRBV6-2 or TRBV6-3 to TRBJ2-1, with 7 bases matching TRBD2. The CDR3 is made up of 14 amino acids. In germline, CDR1 is MNHEY, CDR2 SVGEGT. The CDR3 region is CGIGRGPSYNEQFF. Written as DNA, the CDR3 is TGTGGGATAGGGAGGGGACCCTCCTACAATGAGCAGTTCTTC.

A word on this clonotype: Given a much more abundant clone one base away, this may be a read error. The chain links TRBV20-1 to TRBJ2-5; no reliable D call. Per the germline V gene, CDR1 is DFQATT and CDR2 is SNEGSKA (reference sequence). The V gene lost 8 bases and the J gene lost 3 bases, with 13 bases spanning the gap. The CDR3 extends over 12 amino acids. CDR3 region: CSPLSDKETQYF. Written as DNA, the CDR3 is TGCAGTCCCCTGTCGGATAAAGAGACCCAGTACTTC.

The chain couples TRBV20-1 to TRBJ1-5; 7 bases fit TRBD1. The junction had 12 bases not matched to a gene; V was cut back by 6 bases and J by 4 bases. Germline CDR1 is DFQATT and CDR2 is SNEGSKA (reference sequence). This CDR3 is built from 15 residues. This chain's CDR3 is CSASSPGTANQPQHF. DNA for the CDR3: TGCAGTGCCAGCAGCCCCGGGACAGCAAATCAGCCCCAGCATTTT.